This T cell receptor (beta chain) is drawn from a study of blood T cell repertoires in COVID-19. The table came from immunoSEQ multiplex PCR; TCRdb's copy has only in-frame clones and leaves some out. The table shows 60,000 or so clones, with under 90% occurring only once. Trimming cost V 7 bases and J 2 bases; bases outside gene matches: 5. The CDR3 has 12 amino acids. Germline V CDR1 and CDR2: SQVTM, ANQGSEA. The TCR comes from a woman older than 75 with acute or convalescent COVID-19. This chain uses TRBV29-1 with TRBJ2-7, with 7 bases matching TRBD1. The sequencing sample was made of peripheral blood. DNA of the CDR3: TGCAGCGCCTCGGACAGGCCCTACGAGCAGTACTTC. Translation gives CSASDRPYEQYF.